What follows is one TCR beta chain and its context. The data are from a study of blood T cell repertoires in COVID-19. The CDR3 loop spans 15 amino acids. Germline-derived CDR1 and CDR2 are LNHDA and SQIVND (reference sequence). V shed 1 base, J shed 1 base, and the junction held 2 bases outside the gene matches. Sequencing used immunoSEQ multiplex PCR; TCRdb keeps in-frame clones, though not all of them. The top ten hold under 30% of the sample, which has almost 95,000 clones, 72% seen once. The V and J genes are TRBV19 and TRBJ2-3, with 7 bases identical to TRBD2. Input material: peripheral blood. The receptor was isolated from a woman aged 55 to 70 in a cohort sampled during active or convalescent COVID-19. The CDR3 nucleotides are TGTGCCAGTAGTATAGGTGGGGGGGGCACAGATACGCAGTATTTT. Protein: CASSIGGGGTDTQYF.